This T cell receptor (beta chain) appears in the sequencing data of a study of T cell responses to AZD1222 COVID-19 vaccine. Study-wide points: Within unmutated variant regions lay the reported targets of nearly half of spike-specific TCRs. Spike-specific TCR breadth and depth were elevated following two AZD1222 doses. The study sampled repertoires only after the peak T cell response.

Trimming took 4 bases from V and 2 from J; bases not matched to a gene: 8. Germline V CDR1 and CDR2: SGHNT, YYREEE (reference sequence). The CDR3 runs to 15 residues. Generated by immunoSEQ multiplex PCR, the TCRdb table keeps only in-frame clones and is missing some. The sample carries fewer than 150,000 clones, more than 85% recorded once. Note on this clone: The antigen is not known.

This TCR was recovered from an adult in good health. This chain joins TRBV5-4 and TRBJ1-1, with 7 nucleotides matching TRBD1. The sample here was peripheral blood, taken on day 0 of AZD1222 vaccination. CDR3 sequence (DNA): TGTGCCAGCAGCCCTCCGGGACAGATAAACACTGAAGCTTTCTTT. The encoded protein is CASSPPGQINTEAFF.